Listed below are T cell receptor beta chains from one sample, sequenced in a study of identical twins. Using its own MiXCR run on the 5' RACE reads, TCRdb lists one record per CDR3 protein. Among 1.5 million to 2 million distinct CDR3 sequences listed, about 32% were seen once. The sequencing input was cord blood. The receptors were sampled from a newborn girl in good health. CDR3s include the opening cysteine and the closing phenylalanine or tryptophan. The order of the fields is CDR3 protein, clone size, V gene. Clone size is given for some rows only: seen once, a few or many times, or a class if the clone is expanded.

cdr3_aa: CASSSGRLADTQYF; clone_size: few; v_call: TRBV11-3
cdr3_aa: CASKGGKVTQYF; clone_size: -; v_call: TRBV27
cdr3_aa: CASSLRRGVTEAFF; clone_size: -; v_call: TRBV12-3/TRBV12-4
cdr3_aa: CASSQALQGFSPLHF; clone_size: -; v_call: TRBV4-2
cdr3_aa: CASSLYVFEQFF; clone_size: -; v_call: TRBV11-2
cdr3_aa: CASSQGLAGMYNEQFF; clone_size: many; v_call: TRBV4-2
cdr3_aa: CASSLKVRTGLAGGEQFF; clone_size: -; v_call: TRBV5-5
cdr3_aa: CASSFEGTLAKSIQYF; clone_size: -; v_call: TRBV12-1
cdr3_aa: CASSLGPGTNYEQYF; clone_size: few; v_call: TRBV5-1
cdr3_aa: CASSYSGSGYTQYF; clone_size: few; v_call: TRBV28
cdr3_aa: CASSAGGGRLYNEQFF; clone_size: few; v_call: TRBV9
cdr3_aa: CSASTGTGRYEQFF; clone_size: -; v_call: TRBV20-1
cdr3_aa: CASRDPRDLLFATNEKLFF; clone_size: few; v_call: TRBV19